This T cell receptor beta chain was recorded in a study of blood T cell repertoires in COVID-19. Looking at the study overall: Sites in the United States, Italy and Spain provided acute and convalescent COVID-19 samples.

Per the original data handling: Reference gene primer amplification yielded estimated nucleated cell counts. Only in-frame clones appear in the TCRdb table, and some are missing; sequencing was by immunoSEQ multiplex PCR. The DNA gave D and trimming, while V, J and clone size come from that table. The sample comprises 220,000 or so clones, around 90% of which are singletons, and roughly 16% rests with the top ten. Participant reports of clinical history set cohort assignment. The germline gives CDR1 GTSNPN, CDR2 SVGIG (reference sequence). The CDR3 is made up of 14 amino acids. V lost 8 bases to trimming and J lost 7 bases; unmatched junction nucleotides: 13.

This clonotype originated in a man aged 25 to 40 who had been exposed to COVID-19. Sequences were obtained from PBMCs or T cells enriched from blood (not recorded which). The genes are TRBV30 and TRBJ1-4, with 7 nucleotides matching TRBD1. The DNA of the CDR3 is TGTGCCGGGACGTGGGGGGACAGAATTGAAAAACTGTTTTTT. Translating gives CAGTWGDRIEKLFF.